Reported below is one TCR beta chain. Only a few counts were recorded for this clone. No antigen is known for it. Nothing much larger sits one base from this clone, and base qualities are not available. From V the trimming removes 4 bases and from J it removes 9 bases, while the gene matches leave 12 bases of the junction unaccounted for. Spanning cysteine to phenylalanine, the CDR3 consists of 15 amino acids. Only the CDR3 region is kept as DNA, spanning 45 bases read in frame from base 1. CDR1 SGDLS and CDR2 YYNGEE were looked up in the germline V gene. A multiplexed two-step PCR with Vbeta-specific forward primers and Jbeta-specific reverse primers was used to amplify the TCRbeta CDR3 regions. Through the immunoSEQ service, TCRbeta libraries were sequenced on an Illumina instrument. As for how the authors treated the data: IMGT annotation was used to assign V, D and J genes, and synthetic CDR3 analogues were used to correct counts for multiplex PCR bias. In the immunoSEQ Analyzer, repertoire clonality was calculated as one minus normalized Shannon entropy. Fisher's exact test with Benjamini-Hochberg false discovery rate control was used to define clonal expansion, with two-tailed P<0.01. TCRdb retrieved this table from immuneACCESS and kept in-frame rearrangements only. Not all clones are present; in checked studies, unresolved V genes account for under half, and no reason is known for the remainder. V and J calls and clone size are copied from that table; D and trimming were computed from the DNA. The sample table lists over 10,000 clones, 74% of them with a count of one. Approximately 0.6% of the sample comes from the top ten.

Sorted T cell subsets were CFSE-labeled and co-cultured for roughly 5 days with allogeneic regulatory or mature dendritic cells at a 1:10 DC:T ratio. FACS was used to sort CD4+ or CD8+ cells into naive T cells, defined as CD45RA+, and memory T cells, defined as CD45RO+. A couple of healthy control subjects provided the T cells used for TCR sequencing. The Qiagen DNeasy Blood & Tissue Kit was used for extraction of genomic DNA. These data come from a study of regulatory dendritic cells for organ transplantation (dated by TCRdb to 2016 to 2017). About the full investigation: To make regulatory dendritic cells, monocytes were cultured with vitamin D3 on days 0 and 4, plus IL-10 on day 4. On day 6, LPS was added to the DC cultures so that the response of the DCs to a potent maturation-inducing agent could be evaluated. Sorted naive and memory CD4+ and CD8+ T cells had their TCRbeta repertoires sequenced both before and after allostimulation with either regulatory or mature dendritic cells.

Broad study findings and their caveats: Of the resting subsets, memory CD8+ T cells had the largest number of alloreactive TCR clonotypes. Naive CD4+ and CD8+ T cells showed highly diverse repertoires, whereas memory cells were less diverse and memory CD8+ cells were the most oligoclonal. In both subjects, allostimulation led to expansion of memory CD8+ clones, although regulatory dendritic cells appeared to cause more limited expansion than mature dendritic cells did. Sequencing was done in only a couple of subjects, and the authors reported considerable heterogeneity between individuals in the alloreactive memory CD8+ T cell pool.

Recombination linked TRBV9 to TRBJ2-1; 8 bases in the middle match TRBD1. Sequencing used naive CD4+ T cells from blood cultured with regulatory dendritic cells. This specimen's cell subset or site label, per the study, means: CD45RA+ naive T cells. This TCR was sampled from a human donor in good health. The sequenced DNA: TGTGCCAGCAGCTGGGGGGACAGGTCGTTTAGTGAGCAGTTCTTC. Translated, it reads CASSWGDRSFSEQFF.